What follows are 13 T cell receptor beta chains derived from one specimen sequenced in a study of cytomegalovirus exposure and HLA in healthy donors. Here immunoSEQ multiplex PCR was the method, and the copy in TCRdb shows in-frame clones only, minus some. The sample records 160,000 or so clones, around nine tenths being singletons. Input material: PBMCs. The receptors stem from a man aged 18 to 29 in good health and CMV-seropositive.

The chain couples TRBV28 to TRBJ2-7; TRBD2 matches 7 bases. Trimming took 3 bases from V and 4 from J; bases not matched to a gene: 0. CDR3 length equals 12 residues. Germline-derived CDR1 and CDR2 are MDHEN and SYDVKM. Written as DNA, the CDR3 is TGTGCCAGCAGTTTGGGGGGGTACGAGCAGTACTTC. Translating it yields CASSLGGYEQYF. The variable domain in full, with the rest retrieved from reference TRBV28 and TRBJ2-7, is DVKVTQSSRYLVKRTGEKVFLECVQDMDHENMFWYRQDPGLGLRLIYFSYDVKMKEKGDIPEGYSVSREKKERFSLILESASTNQTSMYLCASSLGGYEQYFGPGTRLTVT.

The chain combines TRBV27 with TRBJ2-1, with 7 positions matching TRBD1. Trimming took 2 bases from V and 4 from J; bases not matched to a gene: 8. Germline CDR1 is MNHEY and CDR2 is SMNVEV (reference sequence). This CDR3 has 16 amino acids. This CDR3 reads CASSLVGDRRYNEQFF. In nucleotides, the CDR3 is TGTGCCAGCAGTTTAGTCGGGGACAGACGATACAATGAGCAGTTCTTC.

This chain uses TRBV14 with TRBJ1-1; TRBD1 might be the D (5 bases). Germline CDR1 SGHDN, CDR2 FVKESK. The V end lost 4 bases, the J end lost 5 bases, and 20 bases lay between the germline ends. This CDR3 is built from 16 residues. The CDR3 bases are TGTGCCAGCAGCCGCCCGGACGGGGGTAAGGGAACTGAAGCTTTCTTT. It specifies CASSRPDGGKGTEAFF.

The genes are TRBV28 and TRBJ2-2; D assignment may be TRBD1 or TRBD2 (5 bases each). The CDR3 is 16 residues long. V was shortened by 10 bases and J by 4 bases, with 22 bases between the two germline ends. Germline V gene sequence: CDR1 MDHEN, CDR2 SYDVKM. The CDR3 sequence is CATRELKNGVTGELFF. The CDR3 region has the DNA TGTGCCACCAGGGAGTTGAAGAATGGTGTCACCGGGGAGCTGTTTTTT.

V and J are TRBV6-5 and TRBJ1-1, with 8 bases aligning to TRBD1. The CDR3 is 14 amino acids. V trimming: 8 bases; J trimming: 4 bases; junction bases outside the gene matches: 9. Germline CDR1 is MNHEY and CDR2 is SVGAGI. This chain's CDR3 is CASHLTGVGTEAFF. Written as DNA, the CDR3 is TGTGCCAGCCACCTGACAGGGGTGGGCACTGAAGCTTTCTTT.

This clone appeared a single time. Its ends do not fully match the called genes, so a read error is possible. The chain uses TRBV11-3 and TRBJ2-1; TRBD2 matches at 7 bases. The CDR3 runs to 15 residues. The germline CDR1 and CDR2 sequences are SGHNT and YENEEA. The CDR3 DNA sequence: TGTGCCAGCAGCCTAGATCCTAGCGGTTACAATGAGCAGTTCTTC. Protein sequence: CASSLDPSGYNEQFF. The full variable domain, its missing parts supplied by reference TRBV11-3 and TRBJ2-1, is EAGVVQSPRYKIIEKKQPVAFWCNPISGHNTLYWYLQNLGQGPELLIRYENEEAVDDSQLPKDRFSAERLKGVDSTLKIQPAELGDSAVYLCASSLDPSGYNEQFFGPGTRLTVL.

This clone was observed at least ten times. The chain combines TRBV6-4 with TRBJ2-3; 12 positions match TRBD2. The J segment lost 5 bases and the V segment lost 6 bases, leaving 6 bases of the junction unmatched. The CDR3 covers 15 residues. Germline V gene sequence: CDR1 MRHNA, CDR2 SNTAGT. This CDR3 reads CASRRLAGERDTQYF. In DNA form, the CDR3 reads TGTGCCAGCAGAAGACTAGCGGGGGAGAGAGATACGCAGTATTTT.

The chain recombines TRBV4-1 with TRBJ2-7; 8 nucleotides agree with TRBD1. Germline assignment: CDR1 MGHRA and CDR2 YSYEKL. J gave up 9 bases and V 0 bases, and 10 bases lay outside the gene matches. The CDR3 consists of 15 residues. CDR3 in amino acids: CASSQDPRGQSVQYF. CDR3 bases: TGCGCCAGCAGCCAAGATCCCAGGGGGCAGAGTGTGCAGTACTTC.

The chain recombines TRBV18 with TRBJ1-1, with D perhaps matching TRBD1 (5 bases). Germline CDR1 is KGHSH and CDR2 is LQKENI. Trimming shortened V by 0 bases and J by 4 bases, and 12 bases separated the two germline ends. CDR3 size: 15 residues. Here the CDR3 reads CASSPPRGESTEAFF. In DNA form, the CDR3 reads TGTGCCAGCTCACCACCTCGGGGGGAGAGCACTGAAGCTTTCTTT.

This rearrangement joins TRBV6-5 to TRBJ2-7; no clear D. Trimming removed 5 bases at V and 1 base at J, with 9 bases between. Germline V gene data show CDR1 as MNHEY and CDR2 as SVGAGI. This CDR3 contains 13 residues. The DNA for the CDR3 is TGTGCCAGCAGTCCAGAATTTTCCTACGAGCAGTACTTC. Amino acids: CASSPEFSYEQYF.

The rearrangement uses TRBV2 and TRBJ2-3; D is uncertain. The CDR3 is 11 amino acids. Germline lookup yields CDR1 SNHLY and CDR2 FYNNEI. The V end lost 6 bases, the J end lost 2 bases, and 3 bases lay between the germline ends. This CDR3 is CASRATDTQYF. CDR3 bases: TGTGCCAGCAGGGCCACAGATACGCAGTATTTT.

The chain carries TRBV9 and TRBJ2-1; 14 positions match TRBD2. Germline lookup yields CDR1 SGDLS and CDR2 YYNGEE. Trimming cost V 4 bases and J 8 bases; bases outside gene matches: 8. The CDR3 length is 16 residues. In DNA, the CDR3 is TGTGCCAGCAGCACCCTGACTAGCGGGAGGGCCCATGAGCAGTTCTTC. This translates into CASSTLTSGRAHEQFF.

The chain employs TRBV5-1 and TRBJ2-2, with a weak D call TRBD1 (5 bases). Trimming left V 0 bases short and J 0 bases short, with 18 bases between. CDR1 is SGHRS and CDR2 is YFSETQ in the germline V gene. CDR3 size: 19 residues. CDR3 DNA sequence: TGCGCCAGCAGCTTGGGCTGGCAGGGCCTGGGTGCGAACACCGGGGAGCTGTTTTTT. It is translated as CASSLGWQGLGANTGELFF.